Below are 20 T cell receptor beta chains sequenced from a single sample in a study of T cell changes during pregnancy in multiple sclerosis. Some clones are missing from TCRdb's copy, which holds only in-frame ones; the method was immunoSEQ multiplex PCR. The sample consists of roughly 52,000 clones, 75% to 90% of them appearing once. The sample here was CD4+ T cells from peripheral blood mononuclear cells, taken in the first trimester of pregnancy. The receptors were gathered from a female donor with multiple sclerosis, enrolled in a pregnancy study.

The chain uses TRBV28 and TRBJ1-2; D gene uncertain. The ends were cut back, 7 bases at V and 0 bases at J, with 12 bases in the middle. The CDR3 is 14 amino acids. Germline V gene sequence: CDR1 MDHEN, CDR2 SYDVKM. Here the CDR3 DNA reads TGTGCCAGCAATGAGGGAGGGACTAACTATGGCTACACCTTC. It is translated as CASNEGGTNYGYTF.

This sequence joins TRBV9 and TRBJ1-1, with a tentative D call TRBD1 (5 bases). With 0 bases removed from V and 6 bases from J, the gap between germline ends came to 21 bases. Germline V CDR1 and CDR2: SGDLS, YYNGEE. The CDR3 runs 17 residues. The DNA of the CDR3 is TGTGCCAGCAGCGTAGTTTCGTCCGCCAGGGACTATTCTGAAGCTTTCTTT. Protein: CASSVVSSARDYSEAFF.

This chain connects TRBV27 to TRBJ1-5; no definite D call. Trimming stripped 1 base from V and 2 bases from J, with 15 bases between. This CDR3 contains 17 residues. CDR1 is MNHEY, CDR2 SMNVEV, per germline (reference sequence). The CDR3 coding sequence is TGTGCCAGCAGTTTATACCCCCCGCTTGAGGGCAATCAGCCCCAGCATTTT. Translation gives CASSLYPPLEGNQPQHF.

The gene calls are TRBV27 and TRBJ2-5, with 15 bases lining up with TRBD2. This CDR3 spans 16 amino acids. V dropped 4 bases and J dropped 1; count of bases not matched to a gene: 1. From germline, CDR1 is MNHEY and CDR2 SMNVEV (reference sequence). The CDR3 DNA follows: TGTGCCAGCAGTTCGGGACTAGCGGGAGGCCAAGAGACCCAGTACTTC. Translated, it gives CASSSGLAGGQETQYF.

Only one count was recorded for this clone. This chain uses TRBV9 with TRBJ2-7; 8 bases match TRBD2. The length of the CDR3 is 15 residues. J gave up 3 bases and V 0 bases, and 5 bases lay outside the gene matches. The germline V gene has CDR1 SGDLS and CDR2 YYNGEE. The CDR3 sequence: CASSVGLAGNYEQYF. In DNA, the CDR3 is TGTGCCAGCAGCGTAGGGCTAGCGGGTAACTACGAGCAGTACTTC.

V is TRBV19 and J is TRBJ2-6; 7 bases align to TRBD2. The CDR3 spans 14 residues. Germline CDR1 reads LNHDA; CDR2 reads SQIVND (reference sequence). After removal of 11 bases from V and 0 bases from J, the junction contained 4 bases not matched to a gene. CDR3 sequence reads: CAAGGSSGANVLTF. CDR3 DNA sequence: TGTGCCGCCGGGGGGAGCTCTGGGGCCAACGTCCTGACTTTC.

The genes are TRBV28 and TRBJ2-2; 10 bases fit TRBD2. Trimming removed 3 bases from V and 2 bases from J; junction bases left unmatched: 6. Germline assignment: CDR1 MDHEN and CDR2 SYDVKM. This CDR3 region has 17 residues. The CDR3 loop reads CASSFSSGSRNTGELFF. The DNA of the CDR3 is TGTGCCAGCAGTTTTTCTAGCGGGAGCCGAAACACCGGGGAGCTGTTTTTT.

The chain is built from TRBV5-1 and TRBJ2-7, with TRBD1 identical over 9 bases. The length of the CDR3 is 15 residues. Germline V gene data show CDR1 as SGHRS and CDR2 as YFSETQ. The J segment lost 3 bases and the V segment lost 4 bases, leaving 8 bases of the junction unmatched. The CDR3: CASSRGGQGVYEQYF. DNA for the CDR3: TGCGCCAGCAGCAGGGGGGGACAGGGAGTCTACGAGCAGTACTTC.

The chain joins TRBV29-1 to TRBJ1-1; 7 positions agree with TRBD1. V lost 7 bases and J lost 1; bases outside the gene matches: 3. Germline V CDR1 and CDR2: SQVTM, ANQGSEA. The CDR3 extends over 12 amino acids. The DNA of the CDR3 is TGCAGCGGAAGACAGGGGAACACTGAAGCTTTCTTT. The encoded protein is CSGRQGNTEAFF.

This chain links TRBV10-3 with TRBJ1-1, with D unresolved. From germline, CDR1 is ENHRY and CDR2 SYGVKD. The V and J ends lost 4 bases and 4 bases respectively, with 13 bases between them. This CDR3 contains 14 residues. The CDR3 reads CAISGGFLGTEAFF. Here the CDR3 DNA reads TGTGCCATCAGTGGAGGGTTTTTGGGCACTGAAGCTTTCTTT.

The chain has TRBV6-6 and TRBJ2-1; the match to TRBD1 covers 7 bases. The CDR3 consists of 14 residues. The trim removed 4 bases at V and 8 bases at J, leaving 8 bases unmatched. Germline lookup yields CDR1 MNHNY and CDR2 SVGAGI (reference sequence). This chain's CDR3 is CASSLSDRAHEQFF. CDR3 nucleotide sequence: TGTGCCAGCAGTTTAAGTGACAGGGCCCATGAGCAGTTCTTC.

The chain carries TRBV19 and TRBJ2-7, with D possibly being TRBD1 (6 bases). CDR3 length equals 15 residues. The germline V gene encodes CDR1 LNHDA and CDR2 SQIVND (reference sequence). The V and J ends lost 4 bases and 2 bases respectively, with 15 bases between them. The CDR3 sequence: CASSTGTGTTYEQYF. DNA for the CDR3: TGTGCCAGTAGTACCGGCACCGGGACAACCTACGAGCAGTACTTC.

This rearrangement joins TRBV10-3 to TRBJ2-7; 10 bases align to TRBD1. V lost 6 bases to trimming and J lost 1 base; unmatched junction nucleotides: 6. CDR1 ENHRY and CDR2 SYGVKD come from the germline V gene. This CDR3 comprises 15 residues. CDR3 bases: TGTGCCATCAGCTCTCCGGGACAGGGGTCCTACGAGCAGTACTTC. It codes for CAISSPGQGSYEQYF.

The table lists this clone with a count of one. The rearrangement joins TRBV6-5 to TRBJ2-7; D not certain. The germline V and J ends were trimmed by 3 bases and 3 bases, with 9 bases remaining between them. CDR3 length equals 13 residues. Germline V lookup: CDR1 MNHEY, CDR2 SVGAGI. The CDR3 here is CASSYFSGYEQYF. In DNA, the CDR3 is TGTGCCAGCAGTTATTTCTCCGGCTACGAGCAGTACTTC.

This chain joins TRBV5-4 and TRBJ2-3; D is undetermined. V shed 4 bases and J shed 2 bases, with 5 bases lying between them. The CDR3 is made up of 12 amino acids. Germline V lookup: CDR1 SGHNT, CDR2 YYREEE (reference sequence). The CDR3 is CASSENTDTQYF. The CDR3 region has the DNA TGTGCCAGCAGCGAGAACACAGATACGCAGTATTTT.

The chain carries TRBV30 and TRBJ1-2, with D hard to call. The germline V gene encodes CDR1 GTSNPN and CDR2 SVGIG (reference sequence). CDR3 length: 15 residues. Trimming pared 0 bases from V and 0 bases from J, leaving 11 bases between. CDR3 sequence (DNA): TGTGCCTGGAGTGTGGCGGGAGCCACTAACTATGGCTACACCTTC. Translating gives CAWSVAGATNYGYTF.

CDR3 in amino acids: CATGTGGSNEQFF. CDR3 nucleotide sequence: TGTGCCACCGGGACAGGGGGTTCGAATGAGCAGTTCTTC. The chain recombines TRBV10-3 with TRBJ2-1; TRBD1 agrees at 11 bases. The CDR3 totals 13 residues. The germline CDR1 and CDR2 sequences are ENHRY and SYGVKD. Trimming removed 10 bases from V and 7 bases from J; junction bases left unmatched: 6.

The V and J genes are TRBV5-4 and TRBJ2-5; possible D gene TRBD2, 6 bases. This CDR3 has 13 residues. Trimming took 3 bases from V and 5 from J, leaving 11 bases between them. Germline V CDR1 and CDR2: SGHNT, YYREEE (reference sequence). The CDR3 reads CASSWGGEETQYF. CDR3 coding DNA: TGTGCCAGCAGCTGGGGCGGGGAGGAGACCCAGTACTTC.

The chain combines TRBV6-1 with TRBJ1-2, with 7 bases identical to TRBD1. Germline V CDR1 and CDR2: MNHNS, SASEGT. Trimming removed 6 bases from V and 0 bases from J; junction bases left unmatched: 7. The CDR3 has 15 residues. CDR3 bases: TGTGCCAGCAGGGACAGGTTTGGACCTAACTATGGCTACACCTTC. Protein product: CASRDRFGPNYGYTF.

The V call is TRBV7-8, the J call TRBJ1-5, with D tentatively TRBD1 (5 bases). V was clipped by 1 base and J by 2 bases, with 12 bases between them. The CDR3 extends over 16 amino acids. The germline V gene has CDR1 SGHVS and CDR2 FQNEAQ. This CDR3 is CASSLGQFGGNQPQHF. The CDR3 nucleotides read TGTGCCAGCAGCTTAGGACAGTTTGGAGGCAATCAGCCCCAGCATTTT.